The 12 T cell receptor beta chains given below trace back to one sample, sequenced in a study of OX40 agonist ivuxolimab in advanced cancers. Measured with immunoSEQ multiplex PCR; TCRdb has only the in-frame clones, and not every one. This table holds about 94,000 clones, around 90% found once. Sequenced here: CD4+ or CD8+ T cells sorted from blood, sampled in a trial of the OX40 agonist ivuxolimab. The receptors come from an adult with an advanced solid tumor such as melanoma, head and neck, liver or kidney cancer.

This clone was observed once. V usage is TRBV5-4 and J usage is TRBJ2-7, with 9 bases lining up with TRBD1. Germline assignment: CDR1 SGHNT and CDR2 YYREEE (reference sequence). V was pared by 4 bases and J by 4 bases, with 6 bases of the junction left unmatched. This CDR3 has 14 residues. CDR3 DNA sequence: TGTGCCAGCAGCGAAGGGACAGGGATATACGAGCAGTACTTC. Its protein product is CASSEGTGIYEQYF.

The chain has TRBV5-1 and TRBJ1-6; possibly TRBD1 for D (5 bases). The CDR3 contains 16 residues. From germline, CDR1 is SGHRS and CDR2 YFSETQ. Trimming removed 4 bases at V and 6 bases at J, with 17 bases between. In DNA, the CDR3 is TGCGCCAGCAGCCCCCTCCCTGGGACGGGTAATTCACCCCTCCACTTT. Its protein is CASSPLPGTGNSPLHF.

A single count supports this clone. This sequence joins TRBV2 and TRBJ1-3; unclear D gene. Trimming left V 4 bases short and J 1 base short, with 8 bases between. The CDR3 has 14 amino acids. Germline CDR1 reads SNHLY; CDR2 reads FYNNEI. CDR3 in amino acids: CASSGYRSGNTIYF. CDR3 coding DNA: TGTGCCAGCAGTGGGTACCGATCTGGAAACACCATATATTTT.

This chain joins TRBV5-1 and TRBJ2-6; 10 bases match TRBD1. Germline lookup yields CDR1 SGHRS and CDR2 YFSETQ. The CDR3 loop spans 16 amino acids. With 7 bases clipped from V and 10 bases from J, the junction kept 14 bases outside the gene matches. CDR3 nucleotides: TGCGCCAGCCAGCTGCCCCCGGGACAGGGGATTAACGTCCTGACTTTC. Amino acid sequence: CASQLPPGQGINVLTF. Based on the CDR3 plus reference TRBV5-1 and TRBJ2-6, the full variable domain is KAGVTQTPRYLIKTRGQQVTLSCSPISGHRSVSWYQQTPGQGLQFLFEYFSETQRNKGNFPGRFSGRQFSNSRSEMNVSTLELGDSALYLCASQLPPGQGINVLTFGAGSRLTVL.

The gene calls are TRBV27 and TRBJ2-2, with D possibly matching TRBD1 (6 bases). V shed 8 bases and J shed 5 bases, with 18 bases lying between them. Per the germline V gene, CDR1 is MNHEY and CDR2 is SMNVEV (reference sequence). The CDR3 has 15 residues. The CDR3 region has the DNA TGTGCCAGCCGCCCCTTAGGGGGTTGGACCGGGGAGCTGTTTTTT. Amino acid sequence: CASRPLGGWTGELFF.

This chain uses TRBV11-2 with TRBJ2-5; D possibly corresponds to TRBD2 (6 bases). The germline CDR1 and CDR2 sequences are SGHAT and FQNNGV. V was pared by 4 bases and J by 12 bases, with 12 bases between. This CDR3 is built from 11 residues. This CDR3 is CASSSGGGEYF. The CDR3 DNA reads as TGTGCCAGCAGCTCCGGAGGAGGGGAGTACTTC.

The V and J genes are TRBV13 and TRBJ2-7; no firm D call. Germline values: CDR1 PRHDT, CDR2 FYEKMQ (reference sequence). This CDR3 is 14 amino acids long. Trimming pared 5 bases from V and 2 bases from J, leaving 13 bases between. CDR3 nucleotide sequence: TGTGCCAGCAGCCCCCGGTCGGGCGCCTACGAGCAGTACTTC. Amino acid sequence: CASSPRSGAYEQYF. Full variable domain (missing parts from reference TRBV13 and TRBJ2-7): AAGVIQSPRHLIKEKRETATLKCYPIPRHDTVYWYQQGPGQDPQFLISFYEKMQSDKGSIPDRFSAQQFSDYHSELNMSSLELGDSALYFCASSPRSGAYEQYFGPGTRLTVT.

The chain joins TRBV7-9 to TRBJ1-5; D is unclear. This CDR3 comprises 13 residues. V shed 2 bases and J shed 4 bases, with 6 bases lying between them. Germline CDR1 and CDR2: SEHNR and FQNEAQ (reference sequence). CDR3 sequence (DNA): TGTGCCAGCAGCTTAATCAGTAATCAGCCCCAGCATTTT. Translation: CASSLISNQPQHF.

The chain links TRBV5-4 to TRBJ2-2, with D perhaps being TRBD1 or TRBD2 (5 bases each). The CDR3 spans 14 residues. The germline V gene has CDR1 SGHNT and CDR2 YYREEE (reference sequence). The V end was cut by 4 bases, the J end by 6 bases, with 13 bases between. CDR3 nucleotide sequence: TGTGCCAGCAGCGGCAACGGGGCGGCCGGGGAGCTGTTTTTT. Its translation: CASSGNGAAGELFF.

The gene calls are TRBV18 and TRBJ2-1; D may be TRBD1 or TRBD2 (5 bases each). CDR3 size: 15 residues. The germline V gene encodes CDR1 KGHSH and CDR2 LQKENI. The V gene lost 3 bases and the J gene lost 4 bases, with 13 bases spanning the gap. The CDR3, as DNA: TGTGCCAGCTCACCTAGGGGCAGAGGGTACAATGAGCAGTTCTTC. As protein: CASSPRGRGYNEQFF.

The chain combines TRBV27 with TRBJ1-5; a possible D gene is TRBD1 (5 bases). In germline, CDR1 is MNHEY, CDR2 SMNVEV (reference sequence). The CDR3 totals 14 residues. V was cut by 5 bases and J by 7 bases, with 15 bases left in between. CDR3 nucleotides: TGTGCCAGCAGTCCCCCAGGGCGCGGGCAGCCCCAGCATTTT. It yields the protein CASSPPGRGQPQHF.

The chain carries TRBV18 and TRBJ2-4; D call uncertain. CDR3 length: 16 amino acids. Germline lookup yields CDR1 KGHSH and CDR2 LQKENI. V shed 2 bases and J shed 0 bases, with 11 bases lying between them. DNA of the CDR3: TGTGCCAGCTCACCAAAGGCTTTCGGAGCCAAAAACATTCAGTACTTC. It encodes CASSPKAFGAKNIQYF. The whole variable domain, filled in from reference TRBV18 and TRBJ2-4, reads NAGVMQNPRHLVRRRGQEARLRCSPMKGHSHVYWYRQLPEEGLKFMVYLQKENIIDESGMPKERFSAEFPKEGPSILRIQQVVRGDSAAYFCASSPKAFGAKNIQYFGAGTRLSVL.